Included here is one TCR beta chain sequence, with context. As a fraction of the sample, this clone is medium-sized (0.01 to 0.1%). What this receptor recognizes is not known. There are no base qualities to consult, and no much larger clone falls within one base. Other nucleotide sequences from this sample produce the same CDR3. In the prospective study, participants were roughly 18 to 89 years old, resided in fewer than 25 geographic areas of the United States, and were enrolled through a virtual design. In the prospective study, cohorts were assigned on the basis of participant-reported clinical history obtained from a screening survey and a study questionnaire. In the prospective study, mobile phlebotomists collected whole blood, serum and a nasopharyngeal or oropharyngeal swab from each participant. Additional blood draws and questionnaires over a 2-month period could optionally be provided by prospective study participants. Before DNA extraction, blood samples from the prospective study were shipped at room temperature or frozen.

The cysteine opens and the phenylalanine closes a CDR3 of 12 amino acids. Just CDR3 DNA is preserved here, 36 bases in frame from base 1. CDR1 and CDR2 (LNHDA, SQIVND) derive from the germline V gene (reference sequence). V and J are truncated by 6 bases and 5 bases respectively, leaving an intervening sequence of 10 bases. This sample is part of a study of blood T cell repertoires in COVID-19 (dated by TCRdb to about 2020). In terms of the full investigation: The collaborator samples originated in the United States, Italy and Spain and spanned the acute and convalescent phases of COVID-19. Where HLA class I and class II types were available, the types were taken from metadata supplied by the sample provider, not from assay-based typing. The repertoires were released in a freely available public database meant as a resource for research on the immune response to SARS-CoV-2. Subjects who had been exposed to COVID-19, were actively infected with it, or had recovered from it provided the deeply sampled blood TCRbeta repertoires that made up the dataset. Sample metadata almost always included a de-identified subject ID, COVID-19 status, age in years and sex. The samples were drawn from two sources: the first 160 participants of the ongoing ImmuneRACE study, and 1,000 to 1,500 subjects contributed by 6 global collaborators. The prospective study material was composed of cDNA or gDNA derived from T cells, B-cell-depleted T cells, or PBMCs. Study-wide findings and limitations: The amount of clinical and demographic metadata varied by source and participant and was provided uncurated.

TCRbeta CDR3 regions were amplified from genomic DNA by means of the immunoSEQ Assay, a bias-controlled multiplex PCR. The published analysis was carried out like this. Nucleated cell counts per sample were estimated from amplification of reference gene primers within the assay. To quantify the absolute abundance of each unique TCRbeta CDR3 rearrangement, sequence reads were collapsed and filtered. For each sample, productive Simpson clonality was calculated by taking the square root of Simpson's diversity index across productive rearrangements. TCRdb holds this immuneACCESS table with in-frame rearrangements only. Some clones are missing; in checked studies, unresolved V genes explain under half, and the rest has no known cause. The V and J calls and the clone size are those of that table, but D and trimming were determined from the DNA. A total of around 140,000 clones appear in this sample, under 90% of them only once. The ten largest clones add up to roughly 2.3% of the sample.

The source of this sequence is a man in his forties or fifties with acute COVID-19. The chain couples TRBV19 to TRBJ2-5; TRBD2 is perhaps the D gene, given 6 matching bases. Sequences were obtained from PBMCs or T cells enriched from blood (not recorded which). The CDR3: CASRLAGETQYF. The sequence in DNA is TGTGCCAGTAGACTAGCTGGTGAGACCCAGTACTTC.